This T cell receptor (beta chain) comes out of a study of identical twins. This clonotype was seen only a few times. Its antigen is still unknown. TCRdb reprocessed the 5' RACE reads with MiXCR, giving one entry per CDR3 protein. The sample records about 210,000 distinct CDR3 sequences, around a tenth being singletons. Between the trimmed V and J ends, which lost 1 base and 2 bases, there was a span of 7 bases. Germline lookup yields CDR1 MGHDK and CDR2 SYGVNS. The CDR3 covers 14 residues. Healthy Caucasians made up all donors. Study findings and constraints: Insertion counts were lower in abundant cord blood beta clonotypes, a trend that memory repertoires did not show. The authors noted that invariant MAIT and iNKT cells could partly confound zero-insertion analyses. The authors drew conclusions from cross-sectional statistical analysis rather than following the same donors.

The receptor was derived from a woman aged 18-30 years in good health. Sequenced sample: memory (CD45RO+) T cells sorted from blood. The genes are TRBV25-1 and TRBJ2-3; D gene unclear. The CDR3 region has the DNA TGTGCCAGCAGTGAATCTCAAGTCACAGATACGCAGTATTTT. Translation: CASSESQVTDTQYF. Variable domain in full (rest from reference TRBV25-1 and TRBJ2-3): EADIYQTPRYLVIGTGKKITLECSQTMGHDKMYWYQQDPGMELHLIHYSYGVNSTEKGDLSSESTVSRIRTEHFPLTLESARPSHTSQYLCASSESQVTDTQYFGPGTRLTVL.